The clone carrying this TCR beta chain showed up just once. No antigen is known for it. This specimen belongs to a study of cytomegalovirus exposure and HLA in healthy donors. Germline V CDR1 and CDR2: SQVTM, ANQGSEA. The CDR3 has 16 amino acids. V lost 4 bases, J lost 1 base, and 8 bases stayed unmatched. PCR primers comprised 60 Vbeta and 13 Jbeta primers. TCRdb keeps only in-frame clones here, not all; method: immunoSEQ multiplex PCR. The sample records roughly 130,000 clones, nearly 90% being singletons. Study findings and constraints: Analysis was carried out at a later point, and it linked a missense DCLRE1C variant to TCR beta V- and J-gene trimming. Later work found most CMV-associated TCR beta chains apparently HLA-restricted.

This receptor was taken from a woman aged 40-49 years in good health and CMV-seronegative. Sequencing input: PBMCs. The chain joins TRBV29-1 to TRBJ2-5; 11 nucleotides align to TRBD2. CDR3 protein: CSVVLAGGGVQETQYF. In DNA form, the CDR3 reads TGCAGCGTTGTCCTAGCGGGAGGAGGGGTCCAAGAGACCCAGTACTTC.